Listed below are T cell receptor beta chains from one sample, sequenced in a study of CD8 T cells in Susac syndrome. Each CDR3 protein is one row after TCRdb ran MiXCR on the immunoSEQ multiplex PCR reads. The sample yields 150,000 to 200,000 distinct CDR3 sequences, about 95% seen once. Sequencing was performed on CD4+ T cells from PBMCs. These receptors were obtained from a human donor in good health. Each CDR3 is given with its conserved first and last residue. The D gene is left open where the match is weak. A row's size may be missing; if present it is once, few, many or a size class.

clone_size	v_call	cdr3_length	j_call	d_call	cdr3_aa	cdr3_nt
.	TRBV18	12	TRBJ1-2	.	CASSPDLVGYTF	TGTGCCAGCTCACCAGATTTGGTTGGCTACACCTTC
once	TRBV28	14	TRBJ2-1	.	CASTIGRVRGEQFF	TGTGCCAGCACCATAGGTAGGGTACGGGGTGAGCAGTTCTTC
.	TRBV29-1	14	TRBJ1-1	.	CSVDRQVLNTEAFF	TGCAGCGTTGATAGGCAGGTCCTGAACACTGAAGCTTTCTTT
.	TRBV2	13	TRBJ2-1	TRBD2	CASSEGRESEQFF	TGTGCCAGCAGTGAAGGGCGGGAGAGTGAGCAGTTCTTC
.	TRBV13	14	TRBJ1-1	.	CASSPTRDPLEAFF	TGTGCCAGCAGCCCGACCCGGGACCCGCTTGAAGCTTTCTTT
.	TRBV5-4	13	TRBJ2-5	.	CASSLVGYETQYF	TGTGCCAGCAGCTTGGTGGGATATGAGACCCAGTACTTC
.	TRBV18	14	TRBJ2-7	.	CASSPPDGSYEQYF	TGTGCCAGCTCACCTCCGGACGGGTCCTACGAGCAGTACTTC
once	TRBV25-1	14	TRBJ2-2	.	CASSAPTSAGELFF	TGTGCCAGCAGTGCCCCTACCTCTGCCGGGGAGCTGTTTTTT
.	TRBV7-3	15	TRBJ2-6	TRBD1	CASSPTGAGANVLTF	TGTGCCAGCAGCCCTACAGGGGCTGGGGCCAACGTCCTGACTTTC
once	TRBV6-2/TRBV6-3	14	TRBJ2-3	.	CASRPTRRTDTQYF	TGTGCCAGCAGGCCCACTAGAAGAACAGATACGCAGTATTTT
once	TRBV11-2	14	TRBJ1-2	.	CASSRTGNRYGYTF	TGTGCCAGCAGCCGTACAGGGAATCGCTATGGCTACACCTTC
once	TRBV6-2/TRBV6-3	15	TRBJ2-7	.	CASHARLSSSYEQYF	TGTGCCAGCCACGCCCGGCTCAGCAGCTCCTACGAGCAGTACTTC
once	TRBV5-1	16	TRBJ2-2	TRBD1	CASSLDLGQGTGELFF	TGCGCCAGCAGCTTGGACCTGGGACAGGGCACCGGGGAGCTGTTTTTT
.	TRBV3-1	15	TRBJ2-1	TRBD2	CASSHGSGGNNEQFF	TGTGCCAGCAGCCATGGTAGCGGGGGAAACAATGAGCAGTTCTTC
.	TRBV15	13	TRBJ2-1	TRBD2	CATSRVASGSQFF	TGTGCCACCAGCAGAGTGGCTAGCGGGAGTCAGTTCTTC
.	TRBV20-1	15	TRBJ2-7	.	CSARDLEGVLREQYF	TGCAGTGCTAGAGATCTGGAGGGAGTCTTGAGGGAGCAGTACTTC
.	TRBV14	13	TRBJ1-1	.	CASSTSGGTEAFF	TGTGCCAGCTCTACCTCGGGGGGCACTGAAGCTTTCTTT
.	TRBV9	14	TRBJ2-2	TRBD1	CASSPRQGAGELFF	TGTGCCAGCAGCCCAAGACAGGGGGCCGGGGAGCTGTTTTTT
.	TRBV5-1	13	TRBJ2-1	.	CASSPDRNNEQFF	TGCGCCAGCAGCCCGGACAGAAACAATGAGCAGTTCTTC
.	TRBV11-1	14	TRBJ2-1	.	CASTPDSFYNEQFF	TGTGCCAGCACCCCGGACTCCTTCTACAATGAGCAGTTCTTC
.	TRBV5-4	17	TRBJ2-2	TRBD2	CASSRSSGSLRAGELFF	TGTGCCAGCAGCCGTAGTAGCGGGAGCCTGAGAGCCGGGGAGCTGTTTTTT
.	TRBV7-8	14	TRBJ2-1	TRBD2	CASTLSGPYNEQFF	TGTGCCAGCACCCTTAGCGGGCCCTACAATGAGCAGTTCTTC
.	TRBV18	16	TRBJ2-1	TRBD2	CASSPPGTSGYNEQFF	TGTGCCAGCTCACCACCGGGGACTAGCGGCTACAATGAGCAGTTCTTC
.	TRBV7-9	14	TRBJ2-5	.	CASFHPDVQETQYF	TGTGCCAGCTTTCACCCGGACGTCCAAGAGACCCAGTACTTC
.	TRBV7-2	13	TRBJ2-1	TRBD2	CASSFETSREQFF	TGTGCCAGCAGCTTTGAGACTAGCCGTGAGCAGTTCTTC
.	TRBV20-1	14	TRBJ2-2	TRBD2	CSASLPSGRGELFF	TGCAGTGCTAGTCTCCCTAGCGGGAGGGGGGAGCTGTTTTTT
.	TRBV6-2/TRBV6-3	18	TRBJ2-6	TRBD1	CASSRSPGQVSGANVLTF	TGTGCCAGCAGTCGATCTCCGGGACAGGTCTCTGGGGCCAACGTCCTGACTTTC
.	TRBV28	15	TRBJ1-5	.	CASSTQGYGNQPQHF	TGTGCCAGCAGTACTCAGGGTTACGGCAATCAGCCCCAGCATTTT
.	TRBV11-2	16	TRBJ1-4	.	CASSPGQLATNEKLFF	TGTGCCAGCAGCCCTGGACAGCTAGCAACTAATGAAAAACTGTTTTTT
.	TRBV5-4	15	TRBJ2-2	.	CASSALQGNTGELFF	TGTGCCAGCAGCGCCCTTCAGGGCAACACCGGGGAGCTGTTTTTT
.	TRBV19	14	TRBJ1-5	.	CASKDRDRSQPQHF	TGTGCCAGTAAAGATCGAGACAGGAGTCAGCCCCAGCATTTT
.	TRBV29-1	16	TRBJ2-1	.	CSVDSLGRNSYNEQFF	TGCAGCGTTGATTCGCTCGGCCGCAACTCCTACAATGAGCAGTTCTTC
.	TRBV12-3/TRBV12-4	15	TRBJ1-4	TRBD1	CASSRDSLFNEKLFF	TGTGCCAGCAGCAGGGACAGCCTTTTTAATGAAAAACTGTTTTTT
.	TRBV20-1	14	TRBJ1-1	.	CSAARLTMNTEAFF	TGCAGTGCTGCCCGACTGACCATGAACACTGAAGCTTTCTTT
.	TRBV19	14	TRBJ2-5	.	CASSDTGQGRSQYF	TGTGCCAGTAGCGATACAGGGCAGGGCAGGTCCCAGTACTTC
once	TRBV27	13	TRBJ2-7	.	CASSLTDRDEQYF	TGTGCCAGCAGTTTAACGGACCGTGACGAGCAGTACTTC
.	TRBV29-1	11	TRBJ2-2	.	CSVPVTGKLFF	TGCAGCGTTCCGGTAACCGGGAAGCTGTTTTTT